A single sample gave rise to the 11 T cell receptor beta chains below, sequenced in a study of cytomegalovirus exposure and HLA in healthy donors. PCR primers comprised 60 Vbeta and 13 Jbeta primers. This table comes from immunoSEQ multiplex PCR, and its TCRdb copy is limited to in-frame clones, with some not included. This table has about 120,000 clones, around three quarters appearing once. Sequencing was carried out using PBMCs. The receptors here all came from a female donor in good health and CMV-seronegative.

V and J are TRBV19 and TRBJ1-4, with no clear D. The V gene lost 5 bases and the J gene lost 1 base, with 11 bases spanning the gap. CDR1 is LNHDA and CDR2 is SQIVND in the germline V gene (reference sequence). The CDR3 sequence is 15 residues long. The CDR3 is CASSFRGETNEKLFF. CDR3 in DNA: TGTGCCAGTAGTTTCCGGGGTGAAACTAATGAAAAACTGTTTTTT.

The chain combines TRBV6-1 with TRBJ1-2; D is perhaps TRBD1 (5 bases). Germline CDR1 and CDR2: MNHNS and SASEGT. The CDR3 runs 14 residues. V lost 4 bases and J 1 base, leaving 10 bases between the germline ends. The DNA of the CDR3 is TGTGCCAGCAGTGTGACAGTTCATAACTATGGCTACACCTTC. Translation: CASSVTVHNYGYTF.

This clone has more than one count but fewer than ten. The gene calls are TRBV19 and TRBJ1-2; possible D gene TRBD1, 5 bases. The ends were cut back, 5 bases at V and 0 bases at J, with 13 bases in the middle. Germline CDR1 LNHDA, CDR2 SQIVND (reference sequence). This CDR3 region has 15 residues. The CDR3 reads CASSQGAQTNYGYTF. DNA of the CDR3: TGTGCCAGTAGTCAAGGGGCACAGACTAACTATGGCTACACCTTC. The entire variable domain, with the rest obtained from reference TRBV19 and TRBJ1-2, is as follows: DGGITQSPKYLFRKEGQNVTLSCEQNLNHDAMYWYRQDPGQGLRLIYYSQIVNDFQKGDIAEGYSVSREKKESFPLTVTSAQKNPTAFYLCASSQGAQTNYGYTFGSGTRLTVV.

The J gene is TRBJ1-2, the V gene TRBV5-5; D ambiguous. This CDR3 is built from 14 residues. Germline V gives CDR1 SGHKS, CDR2 YYEKEE (reference sequence). The V end lost 3 bases, the J end lost 4 bases, and 13 bases lay between the germline ends. The CDR3 DNA reads as TGTGCCAGCAGCTCTCAGGCGAAGCTCTATGGCTACACCTTC. Amino acids: CASSSQAKLYGYTF.

This clone was observed a single time. Its ends do not fully match the called genes, so a read error is possible. The J gene is TRBJ2-7, the V gene TRBV5-4; the match to TRBD2 covers 13 bases. Per the germline V gene, CDR1 is SGHNT and CDR2 is YYREEE (reference sequence). This CDR3 is 14 amino acids long. CDR3 in amino acids: CASSASGTSGIRHF. The CDR3 coding sequence is TGTGCCAGCAGCGCCTCCGGGACTAGCGGGATCCGACACTTC. Together with reference TRBV5-4 and TRBJ2-7, the CDR3 gives the full variable domain: ETGVTQSPTHLIKTRGQQVTLRCSSQSGHNTVSWYQQALGQGPQFIFQYYREEENGRGNFPPRFSGLQFPNYSSELNVNALELDDSALYLCASSASGTSGIRHFGPGTRLTVT.

The chain combines TRBV5-1 with TRBJ1-2; 8 positions agree with TRBD1. The V gene end was trimmed by 3 bases and the J gene end by 1 base; junction bases not matched to a gene: 2. CDR3 length: 14 amino acids. CDR1 and CDR2 from the germline V gene are SGHRS and YFSETQ. The CDR3 is CASSYGQGNYGYTF. The CDR3 DNA sequence: TGCGCCAGCAGCTACGGACAGGGTAACTATGGCTACACCTTC.

The J gene is TRBJ2-5, the V gene TRBV6-5; no clear D gene. Germline values: CDR1 MNHEY, CDR2 SVGAGI. The CDR3 extends over 13 amino acids. V lost 5 bases to trimming and J lost 5 bases, with 12 bases between them. The CDR3 coding sequence is TGTGCCAGCAGTGCGAGTACCAGGGAGACCCAGTACTTC. Its protein is CASSASTRETQYF.

The rearrangement links TRBV5-4 to TRBJ2-3; 13 bases align to TRBD2. J gave up 2 bases and V 5 bases, and 14 bases lay outside the gene matches. The CDR3 has 19 amino acids. Per germline, CDR1 SGHNT and CDR2 YYREEE (reference sequence). The CDR3 DNA is TGTGCCAGCAGGTCCGGACTAGCGGGAGCCCCCGGTTCCACAGATACGCAGTATTTT. It is translated as CASRSGLAGAPGSTDTQYF.

The V and J genes are TRBV30 and TRBJ2-2, with TRBD2 as a possible D gene (5 bases). V was clipped by 0 bases and J by 0 bases, with 8 bases between them. Germline values: CDR1 GTSNPN, CDR2 SVGIG (reference sequence). CDR3 length equals 15 residues. CDR3 nucleotides: TGTGCCTGGAGTGTAGGACTGACGAACACCGGGGAGCTGTTTTTT. Its protein is CAWSVGLTNTGELFF. The full variable domain, with the rest looked up from reference TRBV30 and TRBJ2-2, is SQTIHQWPATLVQPVGSPLSLECTVEGTSNPNLYWYRQAAGRGLQLLFYSVGIGQISSEVPQNLSASRPQDRQFILSSKKLLLSDSGFYLCAWSVGLTNTGELFFGEGSRLTVL.

This clone was counted once. The rearrangement joins TRBV5-4 to TRBJ2-7, with TRBD1 matching over 10 bases. V shed 2 bases, J shed 2 bases, and the junction held 7 bases outside the gene matches. The CDR3 is 16 amino acids. Germline V lookup: CDR1 SGHNT, CDR2 YYREEE (reference sequence). In DNA form, the CDR3 reads TGTGCCAGCAGCTTTCCTGGGACAGGGGATCCCTACGAGCAGTACTTC. It is translated as CASSFPGTGDPYEQYF. The full variable domain, with the rest looked up from reference TRBV5-4 and TRBJ2-7, is ETGVTQSPTHLIKTRGQQVTLRCSSQSGHNTVSWYQQALGQGPQFIFQYYREEENGRGNFPPRFSGLQFPNYSSELNVNALELDDSALYLCASSFPGTGDPYEQYFGPGTRLTVT.

The chain links TRBV2 to TRBJ1-1; 10 nucleotides match TRBD1. V was pared by 6 bases and J by 8 bases, with 6 bases of the junction left unmatched. The CDR3 runs 13 residues. Germline-derived CDR1 and CDR2 are SNHLY and FYNNEI. CDR3 in DNA: TGTGCCAGCAGAGAGGGACAGGGGCTAGAAGCTTTCTTT. This translates into CASREGQGLEAFF.